This TCR beta chain is from a study of post-analysis software for immune sequencing data (dated by TCRdb to 2014 to 2015). General notes on the study: Recorded disease courses included relapsing-remitting, secondary progressive and progressive-relapsing multiple sclerosis, with some patients lacking subtype annotation. A subset of samples was prepared in parallel using single-end sample barcoding, then pooled and co-amplified after Illumina adapter ligation. The patient repertoires were compared against approximately twelve previously published healthy control repertoires obtained from donors aged 6 to 25 years. What the work shows at the level of the full study, not this receptor alone: Patients showed significantly higher frequencies than controls for a handful of TRBV segments, among them TRBV5-6, TRBV5-1 and TRBV20-1. Multiple sclerosis patients had significantly lower normalized Chao1 diversity than controls, a result that suggests substantial peripheral T-cell clonal expansion. When samples were clustered directly using the F measure, samples prepared in the same batch co-clustered strongly, which prompted a batch-effect correction. The multiple sclerosis patient group was slightly younger than the control group.

To demonstrate the VDJtools post-analysis software, the study profiled TCR beta repertoires from the peripheral blood of about 13 young patients with multiple sclerosis. The multiple sclerosis patients were children and adolescents ranging in age from roughly 6 to 15 years. Compared with germline, V lacks 0 bases and J lacks 2 bases; bases without a gene match: 7. In the germline V gene (reference sequence), CDR1 corresponds to DFQATT and CDR2 to SNEGSKA. The CDR3, from cysteine to phenylalanine, totals 15 residues. Just the 45-base CDR3 DNA is kept, in frame starting at base 1. The protocol used for the library was PCR. Sequenced using an Illumina HiSeq 2500. To reduce PCR and sequencing biases, unique molecular identifiers were built into the TCR beta cDNA libraries. Roughly 0.5 million cDNA molecules were obtained per 1 to 10 million input T cells, so each molecule approximated one T cell. The same protocol used for the earlier healthy control dataset was applied to prepare and sequence the patient libraries. Within a given batch, samples were prepared together, multiplexed and sequenced on the same HiSeq lane. In the paper's pipeline: MIGEC was used to process the raw barcoded reads, and molecular identifier groups with only a single read were discarded before consensus assembly and CDR3 extraction. VDJtools was used for post-analysis of the clonotype tables, and diversity was normalized by down-sampling every dataset to the size of the smallest sample. In repertoire overlap clustering, CDR3 amino acid sequences, but not nucleotide sequences, were matched to correct batch-related cross-sample contamination. Clones were called with MiXCR by TCRdb after fastp trimmed the public reads at Q25, and only in-frame beta chains were retained. Rows merge per CDR3 protein into single entries with the most common DNA and genes. The V and J calls and clone size come from TCRdb's table, not from the authors' own analysis. This sample lists about 560,000 distinct CDR3 sequences; 44% were detected once. The top ten clones comprise 1.5% to 2% of the sample.

As regards this clonotype: This receptor's antigen is unknown. Qualities for individual bases were not recorded, and no much larger clone is one base off.

The rearrangement joined TRBV20-1 to TRBJ2-7; TRBD2 agrees with 7 junctional bases. Specimen: blood. The sequence came from a girl aged 10 to 17 with multiple sclerosis. The CDR3 corresponds to CSAREPAGHPYEQYF. The sequence in DNA is TGCAGTGCTAGAGAACCAGCGGGGCACCCCTACGAGCAGTACTTC.